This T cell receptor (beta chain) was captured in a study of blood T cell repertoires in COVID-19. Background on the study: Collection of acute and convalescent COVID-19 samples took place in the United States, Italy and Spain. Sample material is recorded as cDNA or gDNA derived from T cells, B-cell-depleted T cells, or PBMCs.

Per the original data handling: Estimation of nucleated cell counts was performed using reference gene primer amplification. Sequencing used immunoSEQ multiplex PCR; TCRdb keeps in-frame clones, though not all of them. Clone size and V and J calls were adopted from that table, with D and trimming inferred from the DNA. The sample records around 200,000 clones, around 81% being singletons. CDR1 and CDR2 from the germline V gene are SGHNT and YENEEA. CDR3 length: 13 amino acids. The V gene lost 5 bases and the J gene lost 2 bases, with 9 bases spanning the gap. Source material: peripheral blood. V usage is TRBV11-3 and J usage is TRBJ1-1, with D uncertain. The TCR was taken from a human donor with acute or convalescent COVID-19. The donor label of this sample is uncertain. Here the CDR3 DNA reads TGTGCCAGCAGCCCCGACACCAACACTGAAGCTTTCTTT. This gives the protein CASSPDTNTEAFF.